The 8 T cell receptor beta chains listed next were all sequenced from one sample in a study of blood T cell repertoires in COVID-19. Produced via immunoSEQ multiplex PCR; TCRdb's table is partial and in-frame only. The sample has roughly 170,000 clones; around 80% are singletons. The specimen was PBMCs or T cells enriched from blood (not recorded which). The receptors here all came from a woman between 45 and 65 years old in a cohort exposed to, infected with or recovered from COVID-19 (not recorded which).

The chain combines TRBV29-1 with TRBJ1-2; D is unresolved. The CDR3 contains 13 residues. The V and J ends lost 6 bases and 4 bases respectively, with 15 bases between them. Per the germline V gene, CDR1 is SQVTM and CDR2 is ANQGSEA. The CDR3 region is CSVLPGLSYGYTF. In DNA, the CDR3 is TGCAGCGTCTTACCTGGGCTGAGCTATGGCTACACCTTC.

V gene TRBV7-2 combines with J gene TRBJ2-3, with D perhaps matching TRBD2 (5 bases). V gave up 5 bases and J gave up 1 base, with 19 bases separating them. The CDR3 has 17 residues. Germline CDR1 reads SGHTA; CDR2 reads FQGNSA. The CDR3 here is CASSAQASGSGTDTQYF. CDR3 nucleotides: TGTGCCAGCAGCGCCCAGGCCTCGGGGAGTGGCACAGATACGCAGTATTTT.

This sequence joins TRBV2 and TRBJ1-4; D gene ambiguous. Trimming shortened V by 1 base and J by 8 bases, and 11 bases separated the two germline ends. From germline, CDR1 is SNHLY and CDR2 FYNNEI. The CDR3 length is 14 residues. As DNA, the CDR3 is TGTGCCAGCAGTGAAGAGCAGGTTTCGGAAAAACTGTTTTTT. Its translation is CASSEEQVSEKLFF. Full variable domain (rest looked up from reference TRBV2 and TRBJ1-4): EPEVTQTPSHQVTQMGQEVILRCVPISNHLYFYWYRQILGQKVEFLVSFYNNEISEKSEIFDDQFSVERPDGSNFTLKIRSTKLEDSAMYFCASSEEQVSEKLFFGSGTQLSVL.

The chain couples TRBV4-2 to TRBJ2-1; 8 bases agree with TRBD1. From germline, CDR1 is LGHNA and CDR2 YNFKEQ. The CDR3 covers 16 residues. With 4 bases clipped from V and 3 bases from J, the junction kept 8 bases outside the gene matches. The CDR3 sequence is CASSPLGQGLYNEQFF. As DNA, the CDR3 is TGTGCCAGCAGCCCCCTTGGACAGGGCCTCTACAATGAGCAGTTCTTC.

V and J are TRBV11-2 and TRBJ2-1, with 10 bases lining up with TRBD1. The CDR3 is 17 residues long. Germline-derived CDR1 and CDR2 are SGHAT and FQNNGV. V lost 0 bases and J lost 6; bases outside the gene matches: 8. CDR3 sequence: CASSLDGGTGVLNEQFF. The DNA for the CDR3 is TGTGCCAGCAGCTTAGATGGCGGGACAGGGGTTCTCAATGAGCAGTTCTTC.

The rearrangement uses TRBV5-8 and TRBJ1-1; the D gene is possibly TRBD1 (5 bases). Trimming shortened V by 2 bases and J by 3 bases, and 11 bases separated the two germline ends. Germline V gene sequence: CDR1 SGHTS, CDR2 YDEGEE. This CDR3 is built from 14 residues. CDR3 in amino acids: CASSFRGLDTEAFF. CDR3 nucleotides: TGTGCCAGCAGCTTTCGGGGGTTGGACACTGAAGCTTTCTTT.

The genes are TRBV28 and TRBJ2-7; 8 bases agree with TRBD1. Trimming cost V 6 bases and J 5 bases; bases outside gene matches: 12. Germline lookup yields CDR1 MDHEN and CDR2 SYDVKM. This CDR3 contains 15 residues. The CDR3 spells CASSPGTGRRNEQYF. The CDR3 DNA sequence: TGTGCCAGCAGCCCTGGGACAGGTAGGAGGAACGAGCAGTACTTC. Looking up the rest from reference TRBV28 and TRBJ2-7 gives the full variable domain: DVKVTQSSRYLVKRTGEKVFLECVQDMDHENMFWYRQDPGLGLRLIYFSYDVKMKEKGDIPEGYSVSREKKERFSLILESASTNQTSMYLCASSPGTGRRNEQYFGPGTRLTVT.

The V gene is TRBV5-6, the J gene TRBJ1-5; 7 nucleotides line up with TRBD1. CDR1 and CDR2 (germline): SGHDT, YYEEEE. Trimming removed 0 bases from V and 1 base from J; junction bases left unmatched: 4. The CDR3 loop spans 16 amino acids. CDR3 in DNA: TGTGCCAGCAGCTTGGCACAGGGGAAGAGCAATCAGCCCCAGCATTTT. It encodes CASSLAQGKSNQPQHF.